The 18 T cell receptor beta chains in this list originate from one sample, sequenced in a study of cytomegalovirus exposure and HLA in healthy donors. Generated by immunoSEQ multiplex PCR, the TCRdb table keeps only in-frame clones and is missing some. Altogether some 230,000 clones are present, over 80% being singletons, with the ten largest covering roughly 1%. Sample: PBMCs. The receptors here all came from a woman under 30 in good health and CMV-seronegative.

The chain links TRBV27 to TRBJ1-1; D perhaps matches TRBD1 (6 bases). V lost 5 bases, J lost 0 bases, and 16 bases lay in between. Germline V CDR1 and CDR2: MNHEY, SMNVEV (reference sequence). This CDR3 is 16 amino acids long. CDR3 sequence: CASSGRTAWVNTEAFF. CDR3 DNA: TGTGCCAGCAGTGGCAGGACAGCGTGGGTGAACACTGAAGCTTTCTTT.

The V gene is TRBV5-3, the J gene TRBJ2-1; 9 nucleotides align to TRBD2. TRBV5-3 is sorted into the ORF group, with uncertain function. With V trimmed by 4 bases and J by 5 bases, 10 bases remained unmatched. The CDR3 sequence is 16 residues long. The CDR3: CARSLTLAGLDNEQFF. CDR3 DNA: TGTGCCAGAAGCCTCACCCTAGCGGGGTTGGACAATGAGCAGTTCTTC.

The chain joins TRBV6-1 to TRBJ2-1, with TRBD2 identical over 13 bases. Germline V gene data show CDR1 as MNHNS and CDR2 as SASEGT. The CDR3 sequence is 16 residues long. The V gene end was trimmed by 3 bases and the J gene end by 6 bases; junction bases not matched to a gene: 5. This chain's CDR3 is CASSDQGLAGFNEQFF. DNA of the CDR3: TGTGCCAGCAGTGACCAGGGACTAGCGGGATTCAATGAGCAGTTCTTC.

The chain is built from TRBV28 and TRBJ2-5, with a tentative D call TRBD2 (5 bases). Germline CDR1 and CDR2: MDHEN and SYDVKM. The CDR3 has 15 amino acids. Between the trimmed V and J ends, which lost 2 bases and 5 bases, there was a span of 15 bases. In DNA, the CDR3 is TGTGCCAGCAGTTTAGTTCTCCGGGGTTGGGAGACCCAGTACTTC. Protein: CASSLVLRGWETQYF. Drawing the rest from reference TRBV28 and TRBJ2-5, the complete variable domain is DVKVTQSSRYLVKRTGEKVFLECVQDMDHENMFWYRQDPGLGLRLIYFSYDVKMKEKGDIPEGYSVSREKKERFSLILESASTNQTSMYLCASSLVLRGWETQYFGPGTRLLVL.

J is TRBJ2-7 and V is TRBV27; TRBD2 agrees at 11 bases. The ends lost 5 bases at V and 0 bases at J; junction bases unmatched: 15. The CDR3 loop spans 19 amino acids. CDR1 and CDR2 (germline): MNHEY, SMNVEV (reference sequence). CDR3: CASSRAPGLAARSSYEQYF. The CDR3 coding sequence is TGTGCCAGCAGTCGGGCCCCGGGACTAGCGGCCAGGAGCTCCTACGAGCAGTACTTC.

This clone is a singleton in its sample. The CDR3 DNA reads as TGTGCCAGCAGTTTATGGAGAGGGCCGTCCTATAATTCACCCCTCCACTTT. Amino acids: CASSLWRGPSYNSPLHF. This sequence joins TRBV28 and TRBJ1-6; no clear D gene. V was pared by 0 bases and J by 1 base, with 10 bases between. Germline V gene lookup returns CDR1 MDHEN and CDR2 SYDVKM. This CDR3 has 17 residues.

The gene calls are TRBV6-4 and TRBJ1-1; D remains unclear. Germline lookup yields CDR1 MRHNA and CDR2 SNTAGT. The CDR3 contains 13 residues. The V end lost 6 bases, the J end lost 2 bases, and 10 bases lay between the germline ends. The CDR3 protein is CASRAGVNTEAFF. In DNA form, the CDR3 reads TGTGCCAGCAGGGCCGGGGTCAACACTGAAGCTTTCTTT.

The V call is TRBV25-1, the J call TRBJ2-3, with D tentatively TRBD1 (7 bases). The CDR3 length is 17 residues. Trimming took 1 base from V and 8 from J, leaving 22 bases between them. From germline, CDR1 is MGHDK and CDR2 SYGVNS. This chain's CDR3 is CASSESTGLGGLATQYF. The DNA of the CDR3 is TGTGCCAGCAGTGAATCGACAGGGTTGGGGGGACTCGCTACGCAGTATTTT.

This rearrangement joins TRBV21-1 to TRBJ2-7; the tabulated D call, TRBD1, remains unverified against the DNA. TRBV21-1 is tagged as a pseudogene. The CDR3 contains 16 residues. In nucleotides, the CDR3 is TGTGCCAGCAGCAACCGACGACAGGCAGCCTTGTACGAGCAGTACTTC. Translation: CASSNRRQAALYEQYF.

DNA for the CDR3: TGCGCCAGCAGCCCTTCCGGGGGCGGGAGACAACCACTAGCCAAAAACATTCAGTACTTC. Translated, it gives CASSPSGGGRQPLAKNIQYF. The rearrangement uses TRBV4-1 and TRBJ2-4; TRBD2 is a possible D gene (7 bases). Trimming left V 4 bases short and J 0 bases short, with 25 bases between. The CDR3 is made up of 20 amino acids. CDR1 and CDR2 (germline): MGHRA, YSYEKL.

The chain recombines TRBV28 with TRBJ1-1, with a tentative D call TRBD1 (5 bases). The CDR3 is made up of 13 amino acids. Germline CDR1 reads MDHEN; CDR2 reads SYDVKM. With 7 bases removed from V and 6 bases from J, the gap between germline ends came to 15 bases. CDR3 sequence reads: CASTLGGTAEAFF. In DNA form, the CDR3 reads TGTGCCAGCACTCTGGGGGGAACGGCTGAAGCTTTCTTT.

The chain joins TRBV11-1 to TRBJ2-2; 12 nucleotides agree with TRBD1. The V segment lost 5 bases and the J segment 4 bases; nucleotides outside the gene matches: 8. CDR3 length: 17 residues. Germline assignment: CDR1 SGHAT and CDR2 FQDESV (reference sequence). This CDR3 reads CASSPGTGGPITGELFF. The CDR3, as DNA: TGTGCCAGCAGCCCAGGGACAGGGGGCCCCATCACCGGGGAGCTGTTTTTT.

This clone came up once. V is TRBV29-1 and J is TRBJ2-1; possible D gene TRBD1, 6 bases. With 3 bases removed from V and 4 bases from J, the gap between germline ends came to 13 bases. This CDR3 has 14 residues. Germline V gives CDR1 SQVTM, CDR2 ANQGSEA. The CDR3 loop is CSVDPDGQYNEQFF. CDR3 DNA sequence: TGCAGCGTTGACCCAGACGGACAGTACAATGAGCAGTTCTTC.

This clone has just a few counts. The V and J genes are TRBV4-1 and TRBJ2-7; weak D call: TRBD1 (6 bases). Trimming pared 3 bases from V and 4 bases from J, leaving 13 bases between. The germline gives CDR1 MGHRA, CDR2 YSYEKL. CDR3 length: 14 amino acids. The CDR3 sequence: CASSHNREPYEQYF. CDR3 nucleotides: TGCGCCAGCAGCCACAACAGGGAACCGTACGAGCAGTACTTC.

The rearrangement uses TRBV25-1 and TRBJ2-5; D might be TRBD1 (7 bases). Germline lookup yields CDR1 MGHDK and CDR2 SYGVNS. Trimming cost V 2 bases and J 3 bases, with 19 bases left between them. The CDR3 consists of 17 residues. DNA of the CDR3: TGTGCCAGCAGTGAAGAAGGAGGGGGCGCCGCAAAAGAGACCCAGTACTTC. Amino acid sequence: CASSEEGGGAAKETQYF.

The gene calls are TRBV27 and TRBJ1-5, with D tentatively TRBD1 (6 bases). Between the trimmed V and J ends, which lost 3 bases and 5 bases, there was a span of 11 bases. Germline V gene data show CDR1 as MNHEY and CDR2 as SMNVEV (reference sequence). This CDR3 spans 14 amino acids. This chain's CDR3 is CASSLPDRDQPQHF. The CDR3 DNA is TGTGCCAGCAGTTTGCCGGACAGAGATCAGCCCCAGCATTTT.

J is TRBJ1-1 and V is TRBV28; a possible D gene is TRBD1 (5 bases). V shed 5 bases and J shed 0 bases, with 22 bases lying between them. The CDR3 has 18 amino acids. Germline V gene data show CDR1 as MDHEN and CDR2 as SYDVKM. This CDR3 reads CASSGTPPYTGMNTEAFF. CDR3 sequence (DNA): TGTGCCAGCAGTGGGACTCCCCCTTACACAGGCATGAACACTGAAGCTTTCTTT.

In DNA, the CDR3 is TGTGCCAGCCGAAGTCGGGGCACCGGGGAGCTGTTTTTT. This codes for CASRSRGTGELFF. V and J are TRBV6-5 and TRBJ2-2; tentative D call: TRBD2 (5 bases). In germline, CDR1 is MNHEY, CDR2 SVGAGI. Trimming cost V 8 bases and J 4 bases, with 11 bases left between them. CDR3 length: 13 residues.